The 9 T cell receptor beta chains below come from one sample, sequenced in a study of OX40 agonist ivuxolimab in advanced cancers. Clones were sequenced by immunoSEQ multiplex PCR, and TCRdb holds only the in-frame ones, with some missing. The table has approximately 30,000 clones, around 84% seen once. The sample in question was CD4+ or CD8+ T cells sorted from blood, obtained in a trial of the OX40 agonist ivuxolimab. The receptors originated from an adult with an advanced solid tumor such as melanoma, head and neck, liver or kidney cancer.

V gene TRBV5-6 combines with J gene TRBJ2-1; D unclear. Germline V lookup: CDR1 SGHDT, CDR2 YYEEEE. With 0 bases removed from V and 2 bases from J, the gap between germline ends came to 9 bases. The CDR3 loop spans 15 amino acids. CDR3 sequence (DNA): TGTGCCAGCAGCTTGGTTGTGGTTACCTACAATGAGCAGTTCTTC. Translating it yields CASSLVVVTYNEQFF.

V gene TRBV7-3 combines with J gene TRBJ2-3; no firm D call. Germline CDR1 SGHTA, CDR2 FQGTGA. Trimming stripped 4 bases from V and 2 bases from J, with 7 bases between. CDR3 length equals 13 residues. CDR3 in DNA: TGTGCCAGCAGCTCCACGGACACAGATACGCAGTATTTT. Encoded protein: CASSSTDTDTQYF.

This chain uses TRBV27 with TRBJ1-4; 7 bases fit TRBD1. The J segment lost 4 bases and the V segment lost 5 bases, leaving 7 bases of the junction unmatched. CDR3 length: 15 residues. The germline V gene encodes CDR1 MNHEY and CDR2 SMNVEV (reference sequence). This CDR3 is CASSIGTDDNEKLFF. Written as DNA, the CDR3 is TGTGCCAGCAGTATCGGGACAGACGATAATGAAAAACTGTTTTTT.

As regards this clone: An end of the junction differs from the germline gene, which may be a read error. J is TRBJ2-5 and V is TRBV7-7, with TRBD2 matching 8 bases. The length of the CDR3 is 16 residues. Germline V gives CDR1 SSHAT, CDR2 FNYEAQ (reference sequence). CDR3 in DNA: TGTGCTAGCAGCTTAAGTCGCGGGGGGCTCCAAGAGACCCAGTACTTC. Translated, it gives CASSLSRGGLQETQYF.

The chain links TRBV29-1 to TRBJ1-5; the D gene is possibly TRBD1 (5 bases). V lost 4 bases and J lost 8, with 12 bases in between. There are 12 residues in the CDR3. Germline CDR1 SQVTM, CDR2 ANQGSEA. The CDR3 is CSVGTGMEPQHF. CDR3 DNA sequence: TGCAGCGTTGGAACAGGTATGGAGCCCCAGCATTTT.

This rearrangement joins TRBV4-3 to TRBJ2-7, with 9 bases lining up with TRBD2. Losses at the gene ends were 0 bases for V and 2 bases for J; bases not matched to a gene: 2. CDR1 is LGHNA and CDR2 is YSLEER in the germline V gene. The length of the CDR3 is 15 residues. The CDR3 here is CASSQERGGPYEQYF. DNA of the CDR3: TGCGCCAGCAGCCAAGAGCGGGGGGGCCCCTACGAGCAGTACTTC.

Here the CDR3 reads CASTSFRGPSLTGKLFF. CDR3 nucleotide sequence: TGTGCCAGCACCTCGTTCAGGGGGCCTTCCCTTACTGGAAAACTGTTTTTT. V is TRBV27 and J is TRBJ1-4, with 8 bases matching TRBD1. CDR1 is MNHEY and CDR2 is SMNVEV in the germline V gene (reference sequence). This CDR3 region has 17 residues. V shed 7 bases, J shed 10 bases, and the junction held 20 bases outside the gene matches.

The chain has TRBV5-1 and TRBJ2-7; TRBD1 or TRBD2 may be the D gene (6 bases each). This CDR3 is built from 14 residues. Germline CDR1 reads SGHRS; CDR2 reads YFSETQ. Trimming shortened V by 0 bases and J by 6 bases, and 13 bases separated the two germline ends. The chain's CDR3 is CASSLEGGLFEQYF. CDR3 in DNA: TGCGCCAGCAGCTTGGAGGGGGGTCTGTTCGAGCAGTACTTC.

The genes are TRBV7-2 and TRBJ2-3, with 11 bases identical to TRBD2. The ends lost 2 bases at V and 4 bases at J; junction bases unmatched: 5. Germline CDR1 and CDR2: SGHTA and FQGNSA. The CDR3 spans 16 residues. This chain's CDR3 is CASSLMTSGAPDTQYF. CDR3 nucleotides: TGTGCCAGCAGCTTAATGACTAGCGGGGCCCCAGATACGCAGTATTTT.